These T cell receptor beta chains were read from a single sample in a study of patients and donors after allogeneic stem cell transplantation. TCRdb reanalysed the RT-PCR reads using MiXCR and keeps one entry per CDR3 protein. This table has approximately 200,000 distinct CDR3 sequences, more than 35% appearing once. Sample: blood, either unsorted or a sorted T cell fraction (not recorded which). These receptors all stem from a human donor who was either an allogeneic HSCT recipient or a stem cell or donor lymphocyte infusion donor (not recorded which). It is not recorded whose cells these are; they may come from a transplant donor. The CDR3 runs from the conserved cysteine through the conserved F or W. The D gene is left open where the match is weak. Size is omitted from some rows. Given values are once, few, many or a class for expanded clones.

cdr3_nt: TGTGCCAGCAGCTTAGACTTCAGGACAATCTACGAGCAGTACTTC
cdr3_aa: CASSLDFRTIYEQYF
clone_size: NA
v_call: TRBV7-2
j_call: TRBJ2-7
d_call: NA

cdr3_nt: TGTGCCAGCAGCCCTGTGGGGGGGAATCAGCCCCAGCATTTT
cdr3_aa: CASSPVGGNQPQHF
clone_size: NA
v_call: TRBV12-3/TRBV12-4
j_call: TRBJ1-5
d_call: NA

cdr3_nt: TGCGCCAGCAGCCAAGTAAGGGGAGGGGGCACTGAAGCTTTCTTT
cdr3_aa: CASSQVRGGGTEAFF
clone_size: NA
v_call: TRBV4-3
j_call: TRBJ1-1
d_call: NA

cdr3_nt: TGCAGCGTTGTCCAGTTTAACTATGGCTACACCTTC
cdr3_aa: CSVVQFNYGYTF
clone_size: NA
v_call: TRBV29-1
j_call: TRBJ1-2
d_call: NA

cdr3_nt: TGCGCCAGCAGCCAAACGGGGGGCCCCTTAAGGGAGCAGTTCTTC
cdr3_aa: CASSQTGGPLREQFF
clone_size: NA
v_call: TRBV4-3
j_call: TRBJ2-1
d_call: NA

cdr3_nt: TGTGCCAGCAGCCCACTAACTGGTCAGCCCCAGCATTTT
cdr3_aa: CASSPLTGQPQHF
clone_size: NA
v_call: TRBV7-9
j_call: TRBJ1-5
d_call: NA

cdr3_nt: TGTGCCAGCAGCCGATTAGACAGGGTGGGAGATACGCAGTATTTT
cdr3_aa: CASSRLDRVGDTQYF
clone_size: NA
v_call: TRBV7-3
j_call: TRBJ2-3
d_call: TRBD1

cdr3_nt: TGTGCCAGCAGCCTGGGACAGATTTCCTACAATGAGCAGTTCTTC
cdr3_aa: CASSLGQISYNEQFF
clone_size: NA
v_call: TRBV7-9
j_call: TRBJ2-1
d_call: TRBD1

cdr3_nt: TGTGCCAGCAGTCGCAAAGATGGCATGAACACTGAAGCTTTCTTT
cdr3_aa: CASSRKDGMNTEAFF
clone_size: few
v_call: TRBV27
j_call: TRBJ1-1
d_call: NA

cdr3_nt: TGTGCCAGCAGCCCTTATAAGGGGACAGGGAGGGATGGCTACACCTTC
cdr3_aa: CASSPYKGTGRDGYTF
clone_size: NA
v_call: TRBV7-8
j_call: TRBJ1-2
d_call: TRBD1

cdr3_nt: TGTGCCATCAGTGGGGGTGAAAGCTCCTACACCTTC
cdr3_aa: CAISGGESSYTF
clone_size: few
v_call: TRBV10-3
j_call: TRBJ1-2
d_call: NA

cdr3_nt: TGTGCCAGCAGTTCCTTGACTGGCGGGGGGGCAGTTGAGCAGTTCTTC
cdr3_aa: CASSSLTGGGAVEQFF
clone_size: NA
v_call: TRBV12-3/TRBV12-4
j_call: TRBJ2-1
d_call: TRBD2

cdr3_nt: TGTGCCAGCAGTTACTCGGGATCGGGACAGGGCTATTCACCCCTCCACTTT
cdr3_aa: CASSYSGSGQGYSPLHF
clone_size: NA
v_call: TRBV6-5
j_call: TRBJ1-6
d_call: TRBD1

cdr3_nt: TGTGCCAGCAGATGGACAGGGCGGGGAAACACCATATATTTT
cdr3_aa: CASRWTGRGNTIYF
clone_size: NA
v_call: TRBV28
j_call: TRBJ1-3
d_call: TRBD1

cdr3_nt: TGTGCCAGCAGCCCGACTAGCGGGGGGGCGCGGGAGCAGTTCTTC
cdr3_aa: CASSPTSGGAREQFF
clone_size: NA
v_call: TRBV12-3/TRBV12-4
j_call: TRBJ2-1
d_call: TRBD2

cdr3_nt: TGCAGCGTTGAGCTGGGCCAGGTGACCCAGTACTTC
cdr3_aa: CSVELGQVTQYF
clone_size: NA
v_call: TRBV29-1
j_call: TRBJ2-5
d_call: NA

cdr3_nt: TGTGCCAGCAGCTTGAGGGGCGTATATGAGCAGTTCTTC
cdr3_aa: CASSLRGVYEQFF
clone_size: few
v_call: TRBV5-5
j_call: TRBJ2-1
d_call: NA

cdr3_nt: TGTGCCACCGCTTCCCAAGAGACCCAGTACTTC
cdr3_aa: CATASQETQYF
clone_size: NA
v_call: TRBV24-1
j_call: TRBJ2-5
d_call: NA

cdr3_nt: TGTGCCAGCAGTGTCCGACAGGGACTGAACACTGAAGCTTTCTTT
cdr3_aa: CASSVRQGLNTEAFF
clone_size: NA
v_call: TRBV6-5
j_call: TRBJ1-1
d_call: TRBD1

cdr3_nt: TGCAGTGCTAGAGTAAGACAGGTTCTGGTGGCCAAAAACATTCAGTACTTC
cdr3_aa: CSARVRQVLVAKNIQYF
clone_size: NA
v_call: TRBV20-1
j_call: TRBJ2-4
d_call: NA

cdr3_nt: TGCAGCGTTGCGGCTACCTGGGGCCTTACGCAGTATTTT
cdr3_aa: CSVAATWGLTQYF
clone_size: NA
v_call: TRBV29-1
j_call: TRBJ2-3
d_call: NA

cdr3_nt: TGTGCCAGCAGTTTATTATCAGGTCGAGGCTACACCTTC
cdr3_aa: CASSLLSGRGYTF
clone_size: NA
v_call: TRBV12-3/TRBV12-4
j_call: TRBJ1-2
d_call: NA

cdr3_nt: TGTGCCAGCAGGCCAACTAGCGGGGGCCCTGGAGGCTCCTACGAGCAGTACTTC
cdr3_aa: CASRPTSGGPGGSYEQYF
clone_size: few
v_call: TRBV12-3/TRBV12-4
j_call: TRBJ2-7
d_call: TRBD2

cdr3_nt: TGTGCCACCAGCAGAGATTTTGGGGGGGTAAGGGCCCTCCACTTT
cdr3_aa: CATSRDFGGVRALHF
clone_size: few
v_call: TRBV15
j_call: TRBJ1-6
d_call: NA

cdr3_nt: TGTGCCAGCAAGGGGCAGGGAGGATCACCCCTCCACTTT
cdr3_aa: CASKGQGGSPLHF
clone_size: NA
v_call: TRBV3-1
j_call: TRBJ1-6
d_call: NA

cdr3_nt: TGTGCCACCAGCCCGACAGGGACGAATGAGCAGTTCTTC
cdr3_aa: CATSPTGTNEQFF
clone_size: NA
v_call: TRBV24-1
j_call: TRBJ2-1
d_call: TRBD1

cdr3_nt: TGTGCCAGCAGTCACAGGGCGAGGAATTCACCCCTCCACTTT
cdr3_aa: CASSHRARNSPLHF
clone_size: NA
v_call: TRBV28
j_call: TRBJ1-6
d_call: NA

cdr3_nt: TGCGCCAGCAGCCCCAGGGAGACCGGGGAGCTGTTTTTT
cdr3_aa: CASSPRETGELFF
clone_size: NA
v_call: TRBV5-1
j_call: TRBJ2-2
d_call: NA

cdr3_nt: TGTGCCAGCAGTTTGGTAGCCCCTGAAGCTTTCTTT
cdr3_aa: CASSLVAPEAFF
clone_size: few
v_call: TRBV28
j_call: TRBJ1-1
d_call: NA

cdr3_nt: TGTGCCACCAGTGATGCACCGGGTTCATCCCGCTGGGGCGCTGAAGCTTTCTTT
cdr3_aa: CATSDAPGSSRWGAEAFF
clone_size: few
v_call: TRBV24-1
j_call: TRBJ1-1
d_call: NA

cdr3_nt: TGCGCCAGCAGCCGGATAGGACAGGGGGCTGGTTACGAGCAGTACTTC
cdr3_aa: CASSRIGQGAGYEQYF
clone_size: NA
v_call: TRBV4-1
j_call: TRBJ2-7
d_call: TRBD1

cdr3_nt: TGTGCCAGCAGCCAGACTGGGCTAGCAGAACCCTACAATGAGCAGTTCTTC
cdr3_aa: CASSQTGLAEPYNEQFF
clone_size: few
v_call: TRBV11-2
j_call: TRBJ2-1
d_call: NA

cdr3_nt: TGCGCCAGCAGCTTGGATGACAGGGGATGGCAGGGCTACACCTTC
cdr3_aa: CASSLDDRGWQGYTF
clone_size: few
v_call: TRBV5-1
j_call: TRBJ1-2
d_call: TRBD1

cdr3_nt: TGCGCCAGCAGCAAGGGACTGCGCACTGAAGCTTTCTTT
cdr3_aa: CASSKGLRTEAFF
clone_size: many
v_call: TRBV5-1
j_call: TRBJ1-1
d_call: NA

cdr3_nt: TGCGCCAGCAGCTTCGGAAGCGGGGTAGATACGCAGTATTTT
cdr3_aa: CASSFGSGVDTQYF
clone_size: NA
v_call: TRBV5-1
j_call: TRBJ2-3
d_call: TRBD2

cdr3_nt: TGCAGTGCTCCCTATGGGGACATTAACACTGAAGCTTTCTTT
cdr3_aa: CSAPYGDINTEAFF
clone_size: NA
v_call: TRBV20-1
j_call: TRBJ1-1
d_call: NA

cdr3_nt: TGTGCCAGCAGTTACGGACAGGGCGGAAACATTCAGTACTTC
cdr3_aa: CASSYGQGGNIQYF
clone_size: many
v_call: TRBV6-6
j_call: TRBJ2-4
d_call: TRBD1

cdr3_nt: TGCAGTGCGGAGGGATCCAGAGAATTTGCAAACACCATATATTTT
cdr3_aa: CSAEGSREFANTIYF
clone_size: many
v_call: TRBV20-1
j_call: TRBJ1-3
d_call: NA

cdr3_nt: TGCAGTGCTCTTATCCCGGGACAAATAACCAAAAACATTCAGTACTTC
cdr3_aa: CSALIPGQITKNIQYF
clone_size: NA
v_call: TRBV20-1
j_call: TRBJ2-4
d_call: NA

cdr3_nt: TGTGCCAGCAGTTTACGTCTAGAGGGACCCACTGAAGCTTTCTTT
cdr3_aa: CASSLRLEGPTEAFF
clone_size: few
v_call: TRBV12-3/TRBV12-4
j_call: TRBJ1-1
d_call: NA

cdr3_nt: TGTGCCAGCAGCCTATATACGGGGGGGTTTGAGACCCAGTACTTC
cdr3_aa: CASSLYTGGFETQYF
clone_size: NA
v_call: TRBV7-2
j_call: TRBJ2-5
d_call: TRBD2

cdr3_nt: TGTGCCAGCTCCTTGGGGTTCCCCACTGAAGCTTTCTTT
cdr3_aa: CASSLGFPTEAFF
clone_size: NA
v_call: TRBV12-3/TRBV12-4
j_call: TRBJ1-1
d_call: NA

cdr3_nt: TGTGCCAGCAGCTCCCCGGGACGGCAATACAATGAGCAGTTCTTC
cdr3_aa: CASSSPGRQYNEQFF
clone_size: few
v_call: TRBV7-3
j_call: TRBJ2-1
d_call: NA

cdr3_nt: TGTGCCAGCAGCCTGGTTCCTAGCGGGATTCGCCAAGAGACCCAGTACTTC
cdr3_aa: CASSLVPSGIRQETQYF
clone_size: NA
v_call: TRBV28
j_call: TRBJ2-5
d_call: TRBD2

cdr3_nt: TGCAGCGTTGTGGTAGGGAAGAACACTGAAGCTTTCTTT
cdr3_aa: CSVVVGKNTEAFF
clone_size: many
v_call: TRBV29-1
j_call: TRBJ1-1
d_call: NA

cdr3_nt: TGCGCCAGCAGTGAGTCACAGAGCTTCTCTGGAAACACCATATATTTT
cdr3_aa: CASSESQSFSGNTIYF
clone_size: few
v_call: TRBV10-1
j_call: TRBJ1-3
d_call: NA

cdr3_nt: TGCAGTGCTTTGACTGAGCTCTACGAGCAGTACTTC
cdr3_aa: CSALTELYEQYF
clone_size: few
v_call: TRBV20-1
j_call: TRBJ2-7
d_call: NA

cdr3_nt: TGTGCCAGCAGCGCGACCGGGTCTATGACCTACAATGAGCAGTTCTTC
cdr3_aa: CASSATGSMTYNEQFF
clone_size: few
v_call: TRBV9
j_call: TRBJ2-1
d_call: NA

cdr3_nt: TGCGCCAGCAGCTTTTTGGGGGGAGTAGACACCGGGGAGCTGTTTTTT
cdr3_aa: CASSFLGGVDTGELFF
clone_size: NA
v_call: TRBV5-1
j_call: TRBJ2-2
d_call: NA

cdr3_nt: TGTGCCAGCAGTCCCGACAGGGAGGAAGAAGGCTACACCTTC
cdr3_aa: CASSPDREEEGYTF
clone_size: few
v_call: TRBV12-3/TRBV12-4
j_call: TRBJ1-2
d_call: TRBD1

cdr3_nt: TGTGCCACCAGCAGAGGACAGGGACAGATTGAAAAACTGTTTTTT
cdr3_aa: CATSRGQGQIEKLFF
clone_size: few
v_call: TRBV15
j_call: TRBJ1-4
d_call: TRBD1